One and the same sample provided the 24 T cell receptor beta chains below, sequenced in a study of blood T cell repertoires in COVID-19. Data came from immunoSEQ multiplex PCR; TCRdb stores just in-frame clones and leaves some out. The table has some 380,000 clones, roughly 87% seen once. The source material was PBMCs or T cells enriched from blood (not recorded which). The receptors shown here come from a middle-aged woman with acute COVID-19.

This chain links TRBV18 with TRBJ1-1; TRBD1 matches 7 bases. Germline lookup yields CDR1 KGHSH and CDR2 LQKENI. The CDR3 sequence is 12 residues long. The trim removed 4 bases at V and 5 bases at J, leaving 1 base unmatched. DNA of the CDR3: TGTGCCAGCTCACAGGGGGCGACTGAAGCTTTCTTT. It is translated as CASSQGATEAFF.

The genes are TRBV11-2 and TRBJ2-7; TRBD1 matches 9 bases. This CDR3 contains 14 residues. The ends lost 1 base at V and 4 bases at J; junction bases unmatched: 2. Germline CDR1 reads SGHAT; CDR2 reads FQNNGV. The CDR3 DNA sequence: TGTGCCAGCAGCTTAGGGGGACAGGGTTACGAGCAGTACTTC. It yields the protein CASSLGGQGYEQYF.

The chain recombines TRBV28 with TRBJ1-4; TRBD1 agrees at 7 bases. Trimming cost V 10 bases and J 6 bases; bases outside gene matches: 8. This CDR3 spans 13 amino acids. The V gene's germline CDR1 is MDHEN and CDR2 SYDVKM. The CDR3 spells CATIDRADEKLFF. The DNA of the CDR3 is TGTGCCACAATAGACAGGGCTGATGAAAAACTGTTTTTT.

The chain recombines TRBV7-9 with TRBJ2-1; 9 nucleotides align to TRBD2. V dropped 1 base and J dropped 8; count of bases not matched to a gene: 9. The CDR3 spans 16 residues. The germline V gene encodes CDR1 SEHNR and CDR2 FQNEAQ (reference sequence). CDR3 loop: CASSLGTGLALDEQFF. Here the CDR3 DNA reads TGTGCCAGCAGCTTAGGGACCGGACTAGCGTTGGATGAGCAGTTCTTC.

The chain links TRBV13 to TRBJ1-2; D call uncertain. The V end lost 5 bases, the J end lost 8 bases, and 15 bases lay between the germline ends. This CDR3 has 13 amino acids. CDR1 and CDR2 from the germline V gene are PRHDT and FYEKMQ (reference sequence). The CDR3 sequence is CASSPSGGWGYTF. The CDR3 DNA reads as TGTGCCAGCAGCCCCAGTGGAGGGTGGGGCTACACCTTC.

The chain couples TRBV19 to TRBJ1-2; weak D call: TRBD1 (5 bases). Germline CDR1 and CDR2: LNHDA and SQIVND (reference sequence). The CDR3 sequence is 13 residues long. The germline V and J ends were trimmed by 4 bases and 2 bases, with 8 bases remaining between them. The CDR3 DNA follows: TGTGCCAGTAGTAGCAGGGTGAACTATGGCTACACCTTC. Translating it yields CASSSRVNYGYTF. The full variable domain, its missing parts supplied by reference TRBV19 and TRBJ1-2, is DGGITQSPKYLFRKEGQNVTLSCEQNLNHDAMYWYRQDPGQGLRLIYYSQIVNDFQKGDIAEGYSVSREKKESFPLTVTSAQKNPTAFYLCASSSRVNYGYTFGSGTRLTVV.

J is TRBJ2-2 and V is TRBV3-1 (or the pseudogene TRBV3-2), with TRBD2 identical over 9 bases. The CDR3 consists of 16 residues. The V gene end was trimmed by 1 base and the J gene end by 8 bases; junction bases not matched to a gene: 8. CDR1 and CDR2 from the germline V gene are LGHDT and YNNKEL (reference sequence). As DNA, the CDR3 is TGTGCCAGCAGCCAAGGTCTAGCGGGGAATTTAGGGGAGCTGTTTTTT. Protein sequence: CASSQGLAGNLGELFF.

The chain recombines TRBV19 with TRBJ2-3; TRBD2 matches at 14 bases. The length of the CDR3 is 16 residues. The V gene's germline CDR1 is LNHDA and CDR2 SQIVND (reference sequence). With 6 bases clipped from V and 4 bases from J, the junction kept 6 bases outside the gene matches. For the CDR3, the DNA is TGTGCCAGTAGCACACAGACTAGCGGGGGGGCAGATACGCAGTATTTT. It is translated as CASSTQTSGGADTQYF.

This clone was seen only a few times. This chain joins TRBV5-6 and TRBJ2-3, with a weak D call TRBD1 (6 bases). The CDR3 length is 15 residues. CDR1 is SGHDT, CDR2 YYEEEE, per germline. V was cut by 1 base and J by 2 bases, with 11 bases left in between. In DNA form, the CDR3 reads TGTGCCAGCAGCTTGACAGGGCTGGCCACAGATACGCAGTATTTT. It encodes CASSLTGLATDTQYF.

The chain combines TRBV6-5 with TRBJ1-4; 7 positions match TRBD1. Unmatched junction bases numbered 9, after V lost 6 bases and J lost 5 bases. CDR3 length: 15 residues. Germline CDR1 MNHEY, CDR2 SVGAGI. CDR3 region: CASSLGTAHNEKLFF. The CDR3 DNA is TGTGCCAGCAGCCTCGGGACAGCACACAATGAAAAACTGTTTTTT.

The J gene is TRBJ2-3, the V gene TRBV30; 7 nucleotides line up with TRBD2. Germline V lookup: CDR1 GTSNPN, CDR2 SVGIG (reference sequence). The trim removed 5 bases at V and 1 base at J, leaving 9 bases unmatched. The CDR3 is 15 residues long. As DNA, the CDR3 is TGTGCCTGGGATCCGGGTCTAGCGGGCACAGATACGCAGTATTTT. Translating it yields CAWDPGLAGTDTQYF.

The rearrangement uses TRBV2 and TRBJ1-1; D is undetermined. V lost 9 bases, J lost 0 bases, and 14 bases lay in between. This CDR3 region has 14 residues. The germline V gene encodes CDR1 SNHLY and CDR2 FYNNEI. CDR3 loop: CARTRLQMNTEAFF. The CDR3 bases are TGTGCCAGGACGAGATTACAGATGAACACTGAAGCTTTCTTT. Complete variable domain (other parts from reference TRBV2 and TRBJ1-1): EPEVTQTPSHQVTQMGQEVILRCVPISNHLYFYWYRQILGQKVEFLVSFYNNEISEKSEIFDDQFSVERPDGSNFTLKIRSTKLEDSAMYFCARTRLQMNTEAFFGQGTRLTVV.

This clone was recorded once. V and J are TRBV5-4 and TRBJ2-6, with a possible D match to TRBD1 (6 bases). Germline V lookup: CDR1 SGHNT, CDR2 YYREEE (reference sequence). The CDR3 has 15 amino acids. V was cut by 4 bases and J by 2 bases, with 10 bases left in between. The CDR3 spells CASSNTGTGANVLTF. The CDR3 nucleotides read TGTGCCAGCAGCAATACAGGGACTGGGGCCAACGTCCTGACTTTC.

The chain carries TRBV6-2 or TRBV6-3 and TRBJ1-1, with D maybe TRBD1 (6 bases). The CDR3 consists of 16 residues. Trimming cost V 0 bases and J 5 bases, with 16 bases left between them. Germline loops: CDR1 MNHEY, CDR2 SVGEGT. CDR3 amino acids: CASSYSTGVDRTEAFF. The DNA of the CDR3 is TGTGCCAGCAGTTACTCGACTGGTGTCGACAGGACTGAAGCTTTCTTT.

The V gene is TRBV5-1, the J gene TRBJ1-2; 7 bases map to TRBD1. Trimming removed 2 bases from V and 7 bases from J; junction bases left unmatched: 5. The CDR3 runs to 13 residues. Germline CDR1 and CDR2: SGHRS and YFSETQ. The CDR3 DNA is TGCGCCAGCAGCTTCGAGACAGGGACTGGCTACACCTTC. Encoded protein: CASSFETGTGYTF.

The CDR3 spells CASIPSGGLQETQYF. The CDR3 DNA reads as TGTGCCAGCATCCCGAGTGGAGGGCTCCAAGAGACCCAGTACTTC. V gene TRBV6-6 combines with J gene TRBJ2-5; D might be TRBD2 (6 bases). Deletions cut 7 bases from V and 1 base from J, with 16 bases between. CDR3 length equals 15 residues. Germline values: CDR1 MNHNY, CDR2 SVGAGI (reference sequence).

The gene calls are TRBV2 and TRBJ2-4, with a tentative D call TRBD2 (5 bases). The V and J ends lost 8 bases and 1 base respectively, with 15 bases between them. The CDR3 contains 15 residues. The germline gives CDR1 SNHLY, CDR2 FYNNEI. The CDR3 coding sequence is TGTGCCAGCGACGAAGGGAGCTCGGCCAAAAACATTCAGTACTTC. This codes for CASDEGSSAKNIQYF.

The rearrangement links TRBV7-2 to TRBJ2-1, with 12 positions matching TRBD2. This CDR3 has 16 residues. V lost 4 bases, J lost 6 bases, and 7 bases stayed unmatched. CDR1 SGHTA and CDR2 FQGNSA come from the germline V gene. CDR3 coding DNA: TGTGCCAGCAGCTCGAGTACTAGCGGGGGGTTCAATGAGCAGTTCTTC. Protein product: CASSSSTSGGFNEQFF.

The chain joins TRBV24-1 to TRBJ2-5; no clear D gene. Germline loops: CDR1 KGHDR, CDR2 SFDVKD. V lost 3 bases, J lost 5 bases, and 9 bases lay in between. This CDR3 is 13 amino acids long. The DNA of the CDR3 is TGTGCCACCAGTGATGGAAGCGTGGAGACCCAGTACTTC. Its translation: CATSDGSVETQYF.

The V call is TRBV18, the J call TRBJ1-5, with D tentatively TRBD1 (6 bases). Trimming shortened V by 3 bases and J by 1 base, and 13 bases separated the two germline ends. CDR1 is KGHSH and CDR2 is LQKENI in the germline V gene. The CDR3 totals 16 residues. CDR3 protein: CASSPTQGMSNQPQHF. The CDR3 region has the DNA TGTGCCAGCTCACCGACACAGGGTATGAGCAATCAGCCCCAGCATTTT.

V gene TRBV12-5 combines with J gene TRBJ2-7; D not certain. The germline V and J ends were trimmed by 0 bases and 2 bases, with 11 bases remaining between them. The CDR3 length is 15 residues. Germline V gene sequence: CDR1 LGHNT, CDR2 FRNRAP. CDR3 residues: CASGLVSTAPYEQYF. The CDR3 DNA follows: TGTGCTAGTGGTTTGGTATCAACAGCTCCCTACGAGCAGTACTTC.

The chain uses TRBV4-1 and TRBJ1-2, with 7 bases aligning to TRBD1. Trimming removed 3 bases from V and 0 bases from J; junction bases left unmatched: 10. The CDR3 totals 17 residues. The germline V gene encodes CDR1 MGHRA and CDR2 YSYEKL. In nucleotides, the CDR3 is TGCGCCAGCAGCCAGGGAATAAGAGGGGGCTCTAACTATGGCTACACCTTC. The encoded protein is CASSQGIRGGSNYGYTF.

This chain connects TRBV4-2 to TRBJ1-3; no reliable D call. The CDR3 spans 15 residues. The germline V gene has CDR1 LGHNA and CDR2 YNFKEQ. V was shortened by 0 bases and J by 0 bases, with 6 bases between the two germline ends. The CDR3 nucleotides are TGTGCCAGCAGCCAAGAGCCAGACTCTGGAAACACCATATATTTT. As protein: CASSQEPDSGNTIYF.

The chain joins TRBV3-1 (or the pseudogene TRBV3-2) to TRBJ1-4; D is unresolved. Germline values: CDR1 LGHDT, CDR2 YNNKEL (reference sequence). Trimming pared 3 bases from V and 5 bases from J, leaving 13 bases between. The CDR3 extends over 15 amino acids. The CDR3 loop reads CASSQRTGENEKLFF. As DNA, the CDR3 is TGTGCCAGCAGCCAGAGGACCGGGGAGAATGAAAAACTGTTTTTT.